This T cell receptor beta chain was identified during a study of cytomegalovirus exposure and HLA in healthy donors. Study summary: Earlier results showed 90 million to 120 million unique TCR beta sequences derived from approximately 170 million T cells. Regarding the study as a whole: TRBV6-2, TRBV6-3 and some other V segments were excluded as indistinguishable. The authors considered a cluster of highly shared sequence variants likely to be a sequencing artifact. Most subjects had HLA-A and HLA-B alleles reportedly predicted accurately by TCR beta sequences.

PCR employed 60 Vbeta and 13 Jbeta primers. Repertoires were generated with immunoSEQ multiplex PCR, while TCRdb's copy carries only in-frame clones and drops some. The sample includes some 200,000 clones, around 85% seen only once; the top ten take about 6%. Of note for this clone: Its antigen is unidentified.

V gave up 0 bases and J gave up 5 bases, with 9 bases separating them. The CDR3 spans 13 residues. In germline, CDR1 is SGHDT, CDR2 YYEEEE. Sample: PBMCs. This receptor was identified in a man between 40 and 49 years old in good health and CMV-seropositive. The V gene is TRBV5-6, the J gene TRBJ2-7; a possible D gene is TRBD1 (5 bases). The CDR3 loop reads CASSLARADEQYF. The CDR3 nucleotides are TGTGCCAGCAGCTTGGCCAGGGCGGACGAGCAGTACTTC.